This is a list of T cell receptor beta chains from one sample in a study of blood T cell repertoires in COVID-19. Some clones are missing from TCRdb's copy, which holds only in-frame ones; the method was immunoSEQ multiplex PCR. The sample carries about 54,000 clones, around 80% recorded once. Sequenced: peripheral blood. The receptors shown here come from a man aged 50-59 years with acute or convalescent COVID-19. Each CDR3 is given with its conserved first and last residue. D genes are given only for firm matches. The size field is filled for only some rows; it gives once, few, many or a size class.

cdr3_aa: CASRETGGEETQYF; cdr3_nt: TGTGCCAGCAGGGAAACAGGGGGCGAAGAGACCCAGTACTTC; v_call: TRBV13; d_call: TRBD1; j_call: TRBJ2-5; clone_size: .
cdr3_aa: CASSHPFQGKTEAFF; cdr3_nt: TGCGCCAGCAGCCACCCCTTCCAGGGAAAGACTGAAGCTTTCTTT; v_call: TRBV4-1; d_call: .; j_call: TRBJ1-1; clone_size: .
cdr3_aa: CSVDLWDRSTDTQYF; cdr3_nt: TGCAGCGTTGACCTTTGGGACAGGAGCACAGATACGCAGTATTTT; v_call: TRBV29-1; d_call: TRBD1; j_call: TRBJ2-3; clone_size: .
cdr3_aa: CASSQEQGHEQYF; cdr3_nt: TGTGCCAGCAGCCAAGAGCAGGGCCACGAGCAGTACTTC; v_call: TRBV14; d_call: .; j_call: TRBJ2-7; clone_size: once
cdr3_aa: CASSFGLAETIQYF; cdr3_nt: TGTGCCAGCAGCTTTGGACTAGCGGAAACCATTCAGTACTTC; v_call: TRBV5-6; d_call: TRBD2; j_call: TRBJ2-4; clone_size: .
cdr3_aa: CSVSLTSYEQYF; cdr3_nt: TGCAGCGTTTCCCTCACTTCCTACGAGCAGTACTTC; v_call: TRBV29-1; d_call: .; j_call: TRBJ2-7; clone_size: .
cdr3_aa: CASSLWGQSYQPQHF; cdr3_nt: TGTGCCAGCAGTTTATGGGGACAGTCCTATCAGCCCCAGCATTTT; v_call: TRBV28; d_call: TRBD1; j_call: TRBJ1-5; clone_size: .
cdr3_aa: CASSPLQGGGTEAFF; cdr3_nt: TGTGCCAGCTCACCACTCCAGGGAGGGGGCACTGAAGCTTTCTTT; v_call: TRBV18; d_call: .; j_call: TRBJ1-1; clone_size: .
cdr3_aa: CATSDSPPEDYGYTF; cdr3_nt: TGTGCCACCAGTGATTCGCCCCCGGAGGACTATGGCTACACCTTC; v_call: TRBV24-1; d_call: .; j_call: TRBJ1-2; clone_size: few
cdr3_aa: CACRTRPNEQYF; cdr3_nt: TGTGCCTGCCGGACTAGACCAAACGAGCAGTACTTC; v_call: TRBV2; d_call: TRBD2; j_call: TRBJ2-7; clone_size: .
cdr3_aa: CASSPQGANVLNEQYF; cdr3_nt: TGTGCCAGCAGCCCACAGGGGGCGAACGTTCTGAACGAGCAGTACTTC; v_call: TRBV7-8; d_call: TRBD1; j_call: TRBJ2-7; clone_size: .
cdr3_aa: CASSPWGGEDSYEQYF; cdr3_nt: TGTGCCAGCAGTCCCTGGGGGGGTGAAGACTCCTACGAGCAGTACTTC; v_call: TRBV28; d_call: TRBD2; j_call: TRBJ2-7; clone_size: .
cdr3_aa: CASSKMTGVNQPQHF; cdr3_nt: TGTGCCAGCAGCAAAATGACAGGGGTCAATCAGCCCCAGCATTTT; v_call: TRBV5-6; d_call: TRBD1; j_call: TRBJ1-5; clone_size: .
cdr3_aa: CATSEGDRGFQETQYF; cdr3_nt: TGTGCCACCAGTGAGGGTGACAGGGGGTTTCAAGAGACCCAGTACTTC; v_call: TRBV24-1; d_call: TRBD1; j_call: TRBJ2-5; clone_size: .
cdr3_aa: CSVRRGTGYLETQYF; cdr3_nt: TGCAGCGTCCGCCGTGGGACAGGGTATTTGGAGACCCAGTACTTC; v_call: TRBV29-1; d_call: TRBD1; j_call: TRBJ2-5; clone_size: few
cdr3_aa: CASSQDGGGSSYNEQFF; cdr3_nt: TGTGCCAGCAGCCAAGATGGGGGCGGGAGTTCCTACAATGAGCAGTTCTTC; v_call: TRBV4-2; d_call: .; j_call: TRBJ2-1; clone_size: .
cdr3_aa: CASSPRRGQTEAFF; cdr3_nt: TGTGCCAGCAGCCCCCGCAGGGGGCAGACTGAAGCTTTCTTT; v_call: TRBV7-8; d_call: TRBD1; j_call: TRBJ1-1; clone_size: .
cdr3_aa: CALQGTNYGYTF; cdr3_nt: TGTGCCCTTCAGGGGACTAACTATGGCTACACCTTC; v_call: TRBV2; d_call: .; j_call: TRBJ1-2; clone_size: few
cdr3_aa: CASSHLSSYEQYF; cdr3_nt: TGTGCCAGCAGCCACCTTAGCTCCTACGAGCAGTACTTC; v_call: TRBV3-1/TRBV3-2; d_call: .; j_call: TRBJ2-7; clone_size: .
cdr3_aa: CAISERGRTGDYYEQYF; cdr3_nt: TGTGCCATCAGTGAGAGGGGGAGGACAGGGGACTACTACGAGCAGTACTTC; v_call: TRBV10-3; d_call: TRBD1; j_call: TRBJ2-7; clone_size: .
cdr3_aa: CASSQETLQETQYF; cdr3_nt: TGCGCCAGCAGCCAAGAGACACTCCAAGAGACCCAGTACTTC; v_call: TRBV4-1; d_call: .; j_call: TRBJ2-5; clone_size: medium-sized
cdr3_aa: CASSDLGVNSYNEQFF; cdr3_nt: TGCGCCAGCAGTGATCTCGGAGTGAATTCCTACAATGAGCAGTTCTTC; v_call: TRBV10-1; d_call: .; j_call: TRBJ2-1; clone_size: .
cdr3_aa: CASSRSSGAENIQYF; cdr3_nt: TGTGCCAGCAGCAGATCAAGCGGAGCTGAAAACATTCAGTACTTC; v_call: TRBV9; d_call: .; j_call: TRBJ2-4; clone_size: .
cdr3_aa: CSAGRTGGGGYTF; cdr3_nt: TGCAGCGCAGGTCGTACAGGGGGGGGTGGCTACACCTTC; v_call: TRBV29-1; d_call: TRBD1; j_call: TRBJ1-2; clone_size: .
cdr3_aa: CASTRGGETQYF; cdr3_nt: TGTGCCAGCACCCGGGGAGGGGAGACCCAGTACTTC; v_call: TRBV2; d_call: TRBD2; j_call: TRBJ2-5; clone_size: .
cdr3_aa: CASSSRLAGFPSAEQFF; cdr3_nt: TGTGCCAGCAGCTCACGACTAGCGGGGTTTCCATCAGCTGAGCAGTTCTTC; v_call: TRBV9; d_call: TRBD2; j_call: TRBJ2-1; clone_size: .
cdr3_aa: CASSIMETQYF; cdr3_nt: TGTGCCAGTAGTATTATGGAGACCCAGTACTTC; v_call: TRBV19; d_call: .; j_call: TRBJ2-5; clone_size: few
cdr3_aa: CASSTGTPDSEQYF; cdr3_nt: TGCGCCAGCAGCACCGGGACACCCGATTCCGAGCAGTACTTC; v_call: TRBV5-1; d_call: .; j_call: TRBJ2-7; clone_size: .
cdr3_aa: CSARTTWREGELFF; cdr3_nt: TGCAGCGCAAGAACTACATGGCGGGAGGGGGAGCTGTTTTTT; v_call: TRBV29-1; d_call: TRBD2; j_call: TRBJ2-2; clone_size: .
cdr3_aa: CASSAGQGASVSYEQYF; cdr3_nt: TGCGCCAGCAGCGCTGGACAGGGGGCTTCGGTTTCCTACGAGCAGTACTTC; v_call: TRBV5-1; d_call: TRBD1; j_call: TRBJ2-7; clone_size: few
cdr3_aa: CASSLSWDRGREPYGGYTF; cdr3_nt: TGTGCCAGCAGCTTGTCGTGGGACAGGGGGCGAGAACCCTATGGTGGCTACACCTTC; v_call: TRBV3-1/TRBV3-2; d_call: TRBD1; j_call: TRBJ1-2; clone_size: .
cdr3_aa: CAWSVGQGNQPQHF; cdr3_nt: TGTGCCTGGAGTGTAGGTCAGGGCAATCAGCCCCAGCATTTT; v_call: TRBV30; d_call: .; j_call: TRBJ1-5; clone_size: .
cdr3_aa: CASSLQAGGTYEQYF; cdr3_nt: TGCGCCAGCAGCTTGCAAGCGGGAGGTACCTACGAGCAGTACTTC; v_call: TRBV5-1; d_call: TRBD2; j_call: TRBJ2-7; clone_size: .
cdr3_aa: CASSLGGRLAGADEQFF; cdr3_nt: TGTGCCAGCAGTCTCGGAGGCCGACTAGCGGGAGCTGATGAGCAGTTCTTC; v_call: TRBV28; d_call: TRBD2; j_call: TRBJ2-1; clone_size: .
cdr3_aa: CASRHPETENTEAFF; cdr3_nt: TGTGCCAGCAGACACCCCGAGACAGAGAACACTGAAGCTTTCTTT; v_call: TRBV6-5; d_call: .; j_call: TRBJ1-1; clone_size: .
cdr3_aa: CASSESSDTQYF; cdr3_nt: TGCGCCAGCAGTGAAAGCTCAGATACGCAGTATTTT; v_call: TRBV10-2; d_call: .; j_call: TRBJ2-3; clone_size: .
cdr3_aa: CASSPVGSFSYNSPLHF; cdr3_nt: TGTGCCAGTAGTCCCGTGGGGAGCTTCTCCTATAATTCACCCCTCCACTTT; v_call: TRBV19; d_call: .; j_call: TRBJ1-6; clone_size: .
cdr3_aa: CASSLGSGVQEKLFF; cdr3_nt: TGTGCCAGCAGCTTAGGGTCAGGGGTACAGGAAAAACTGTTTTTT; v_call: TRBV11-2; d_call: .; j_call: TRBJ1-4; clone_size: few
cdr3_aa: CASSVPGLAGEQYF; cdr3_nt: TGTGCCAGCAGCGTTCCGGGACTAGCGGGAGAGCAGTACTTC; v_call: TRBV13; d_call: TRBD2; j_call: TRBJ2-7; clone_size: .
cdr3_aa: CASSVGTGVAEAFF; cdr3_nt: TGTGCCAGCAGTGTAGGGACAGGGGTCGCTGAAGCTTTCTTT; v_call: TRBV27; d_call: TRBD1; j_call: TRBJ1-1; clone_size: few
cdr3_aa: CASSQMRLVVAGELFF; cdr3_nt: TGCGCCAGCAGCCAAATGAGACTAGTCGTCGCCGGGGAGCTGTTTTTT; v_call: TRBV4-1; d_call: .; j_call: TRBJ2-2; clone_size: .
cdr3_aa: CASSMGLAGGTDTQYF; cdr3_nt: TGCGCCAGCAGCATGGGACTAGCGGGAGGCACAGATACGCAGTATTTT; v_call: TRBV5-1; d_call: TRBD2; j_call: TRBJ2-3; clone_size: .
cdr3_aa: CASSFVQNQETQYF; cdr3_nt: TGTGCCAGCAGTTTTGTACAGAACCAAGAGACCCAGTACTTC; v_call: TRBV28; d_call: .; j_call: TRBJ2-5; clone_size: once
cdr3_aa: CAISDQGNEQFF; cdr3_nt: TGTGCCATCAGTGATCAGGGGAATGAGCAGTTCTTC; v_call: TRBV10-3; d_call: .; j_call: TRBJ2-1; clone_size: .
cdr3_aa: CSVPGNYEQYF; cdr3_nt: TGCAGCGTTCCCGGGAACTACGAGCAGTACTTC; v_call: TRBV29-1; d_call: .; j_call: TRBJ2-7; clone_size: .
cdr3_aa: CASSPVVSGSGHEQFF; cdr3_nt: TGTGCCAGCAGCCCCGTCGTTAGCGGGAGTGGCCATGAGCAGTTCTTC; v_call: TRBV7-3; d_call: TRBD2; j_call: TRBJ2-1; clone_size: .
cdr3_aa: CASSEVGTLGNEQFF; cdr3_nt: TGTGCCAGCAGCGAAGTAGGGACTTTGGGGAATGAGCAGTTCTTC; v_call: TRBV11-2; d_call: .; j_call: TRBJ2-1; clone_size: .
cdr3_aa: CASSYGGSQPQHF; cdr3_nt: TGTGCCAGCAGTTACGGGGGGTCTCAGCCCCAGCATTTT; v_call: TRBV6-2/TRBV6-3; d_call: .; j_call: TRBJ1-5; clone_size: .
cdr3_aa: CASGQRPNTGELFF; cdr3_nt: TGTGCCAGCGGCCAGCGGCCGAACACCGGGGAGCTGTTTTTT; v_call: TRBV7-8; d_call: .; j_call: TRBJ2-2; clone_size: .
cdr3_aa: CASSPTASGYNEQFF; cdr3_nt: TGCGCCAGCAGCCCGACGGCTAGCGGTTACAATGAGCAGTTCTTC; v_call: TRBV4-1; d_call: TRBD2; j_call: TRBJ2-1; clone_size: .
cdr3_aa: CASSTDRRKGVYNEQFF; cdr3_nt: TGTGCCAGCAGCACCGACAGGCGCAAGGGGGTTTACAATGAGCAGTTCTTC; v_call: TRBV7-9; d_call: .; j_call: TRBJ2-1; clone_size: .
cdr3_aa: CASSLARQGSYEQYF; cdr3_nt: TGTGCCAGCAGCTTAGCGAGACAGGGTTCCTACGAGCAGTACTTC; v_call: TRBV7-8; d_call: TRBD1; j_call: TRBJ2-7; clone_size: .
cdr3_aa: CASSATRNTEAFF; cdr3_nt: TGTGCCAGTAGTGCTACTAGGAACACTGAAGCTTTCTTT; v_call: TRBV19; d_call: .; j_call: TRBJ1-1; clone_size: .
cdr3_aa: CASSGRDRGNYGYTF; cdr3_nt: TGTGCCAGTAGTGGCCGGGACAGGGGTAACTATGGCTACACCTTC; v_call: TRBV19; d_call: TRBD1; j_call: TRBJ1-2; clone_size: .
cdr3_aa: CASSQDYLVGEQYF; cdr3_nt: TGTGCCAGCAGCCAAGATTACCTAGTCGGCGAGCAGTACTTC; v_call: TRBV3-1/TRBV3-2; d_call: .; j_call: TRBJ2-7; clone_size: .
cdr3_aa: CAWSDTGNQPQHF; cdr3_nt: TGTGCCTGGAGTGATACAGGGAATCAGCCCCAGCATTTT; v_call: TRBV30; d_call: .; j_call: TRBJ1-5; clone_size: .
cdr3_aa: CASSFQGAYGYTF; cdr3_nt: TGTGCCAGCAGTTTTCAGGGGGCCTATGGCTACACCTTC; v_call: TRBV27; d_call: TRBD1; j_call: TRBJ1-2; clone_size: few
cdr3_aa: CATSRDRGAWGTGELFF; cdr3_nt: TGTGCCACCAGCAGGGACAGGGGCGCTTGGGGAACCGGGGAGCTGTTTTTT; v_call: TRBV15; d_call: TRBD1; j_call: TRBJ2-2; clone_size: .
cdr3_aa: CASSYSGQGELFF; cdr3_nt: TGTGCCAGCAGTTACTCGGGGCAGGGGGAGCTGTTTTTT; v_call: TRBV6-6; d_call: .; j_call: TRBJ2-2; clone_size: .